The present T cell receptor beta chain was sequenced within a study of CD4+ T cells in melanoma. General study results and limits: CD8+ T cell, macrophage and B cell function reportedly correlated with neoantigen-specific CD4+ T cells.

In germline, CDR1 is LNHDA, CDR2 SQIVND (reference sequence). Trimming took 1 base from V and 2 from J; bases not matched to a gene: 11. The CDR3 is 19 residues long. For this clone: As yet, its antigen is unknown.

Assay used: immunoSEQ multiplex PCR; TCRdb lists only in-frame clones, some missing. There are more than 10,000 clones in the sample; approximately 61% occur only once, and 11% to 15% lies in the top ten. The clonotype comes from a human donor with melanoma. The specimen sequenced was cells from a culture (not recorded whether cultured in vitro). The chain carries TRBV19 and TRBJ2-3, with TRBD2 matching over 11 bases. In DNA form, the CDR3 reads TGTGCCAGTAGTATAGTGGCTAGCGGGGGGACAGGGTACACAGATACGCAGTATTTT. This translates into CASSIVASGGTGYTDTQYF.